This entry features one T cell receptor (beta chain) sequence. Assay used: immunoSEQ multiplex PCR; TCRdb lists only in-frame clones, some missing. The sample yields around 300,000 clones, roughly 90% seen once. These data belong to a study of blood T cell repertoires in COVID-19. V dropped 6 bases and J dropped 7 bases, with 20 bases sitting between them. This CDR3 spans 15 amino acids. CDR1 is SGHRS and CDR2 is YFSETQ in the germline V gene. This TCR came from a young woman who had recovered from COVID-19. Material for sequencing was PBMCs or T cells enriched from blood (not recorded which). The chain carries TRBV5-1 and TRBJ2-1; D might be TRBD2 (6 bases). CDR3 sequence reads: CASKVGGPAANEQFF. In nucleotides, the CDR3 is TGCGCCAGCAAGGTGGGGGGTCCCGCGGCGAATGAGCAGTTCTTC.